The 27 T cell receptor beta chains presented below share a single source sample, sequenced in a study of T cells after yellow fever vaccination. TCRdb recomputed calls from the 5' RACE reads with MiXCR, one row per CDR3 protein. Found here are around 310,000 distinct CDR3 sequences, roughly 4% of them singletons; the top ten hold around 24%. The sequencing here drew on PBMCs, taken on the day of the yellow fever booster vaccination. These receptors originate from a man aged 18 to 35 who received the YFV17D yellow fever vaccine.

This clonotype was observed at least ten times. The V and J genes are TRBV5-1 and TRBJ2-4; tentatively, D is TRBD1 (5 bases). This CDR3 comprises 15 residues. CDR1 and CDR2 from the germline V gene are SGHRS and YFSETQ. With 0 bases removed from V and 8 bases from J, the gap between germline ends came to 15 bases. The CDR3 DNA is TGCGCCAGCAGCTTGGGACAGACTTCGATATACATTCAGTACTTC. Translation gives CASSLGQTSIYIQYF.

This clonotype was recorded at least ten times. The rearrangement joins TRBV4-1 to TRBJ2-1, with 8 bases lining up with TRBD2. Germline-derived CDR1 and CDR2 are MGHRA and YSYEKL. V shed 6 bases and J 4 bases; nucleotides not matched to a gene: 8. The CDR3 runs 15 residues. This CDR3 reads CASRAGTRVYNEQFF. The CDR3 nucleotides read TGCGCCAGCAGAGCCGGGACTAGGGTTTACAATGAGCAGTTCTTC.

This chain uses TRBV7-2 with TRBJ2-4, with 9 bases identical to TRBD1. The trim removed 3 bases at V and 8 bases at J, leaving 2 bases unmatched. Per the germline V gene, CDR1 is SGHTA and CDR2 is FQGNSA. The CDR3 sequence is 13 residues long. The chain's CDR3 is CASSLDRGHIQYF. The CDR3, as DNA: TGTGCCAGCAGCTTGGACAGGGGTCACATTCAGTACTTC. Using reference TRBV7-2 and TRBJ2-4 for the parts outside the CDR3, the full variable domain is GAGVSQSPSNKVTEKGKDVELRCDPISGHTALYWYRQSLGQGLEFLIYFQGNSAPDKSGLPSDRFSAERTGGSVSTLTIQRTQQEDSAVYLCASSLDRGHIQYFGAGTRLSVL.

This chain links TRBV7-2 with TRBJ2-3; D not certain. The germline CDR1 and CDR2 sequences are SGHTA and FQGNSA. V was cut by 5 bases and J by 5 bases, with 14 bases left in between. The CDR3 has 14 residues. The CDR3 loop reads CASSPGPQQDTQYF. Here the CDR3 DNA reads TGTGCCAGCAGCCCCGGGCCCCAGCAAGATACGCAGTATTTT.

This clonotype appeared a few times. The CDR3 nucleotides read TGCAGTGCTAGAGATGAGTCCTACGAGCAGTACTTC. Protein product: CSARDESYEQYF. This chain links TRBV20-1 with TRBJ2-7, with D unclear. Per the germline V gene, CDR1 is DFQATT and CDR2 is SNEGSKA (reference sequence). This CDR3 has 12 amino acids. V lost 0 bases to trimming and J lost 1 base, with 4 bases between them.

This clonotype was counted a few times. CDR3 nucleotide sequence: TGTGCCAGCAGTAAAGGGACAGGGAACTATGGCTACACCTTC. As protein: CASSKGTGNYGYTF. This chain joins TRBV12-3 or TRBV12-4 and TRBJ1-2; 9 bases are a match to TRBD1. This CDR3 region has 14 residues. V lost 5 bases and J lost 2; bases outside the gene matches: 3.

This clonotype has a count of ten or more. The gene calls are TRBV28 and TRBJ2-3, with 7 nucleotides matching TRBD2. Germline V lookup: CDR1 MDHEN, CDR2 SYDVKM. The CDR3 is 16 residues long. The V and J ends lost 6 bases and 9 bases, in that order; junction bases with no gene match: 18. CDR3 bases: TGTGCCAGCAGCCGCTCCCCTGGGGGGGACCATATGACGCAGTATTTT. Protein sequence: CASSRSPGGDHMTQYF. Together with reference TRBV28 and TRBJ2-3, the CDR3 gives the full variable domain: DVKVTQSSRYLVKRTGEKVFLECVQDMDHENMFWYRQDPGLGLRLIYFSYDVKMKEKGDIPEGYSVSREKKERFSLILESASTNQTSMYLCASSRSPGGDHMTQYFGPGTRLTVL.

The rearrangement uses TRBV2 and TRBJ2-2; D not resolved. The CDR3 contains 13 residues. The V gene lost 6 bases and the J gene lost 7 bases, with 12 bases spanning the gap. The germline CDR1 and CDR2 sequences are SNHLY and FYNNEI. CDR3 in DNA: TGTGCCAGCAGCCCTATAAGTAACGGGGAGCTGTTTTTT. Encoded protein: CASSPISNGELFF.

This clonotype was found many times. V is TRBV6-2 or TRBV6-3 and J is TRBJ2-1, with TRBD2 matching over 10 bases. The CDR3 sequence is 15 residues long. After removal of 6 bases from V and 0 bases from J, the junction contained 2 bases not matched to a gene. The germline V gene has CDR1 MNHEY and CDR2 SVGEGT. This CDR3 reads CASRWTSGSYNEQFF. In DNA, the CDR3 is TGTGCCAGCAGATGGACTAGCGGCTCCTACAATGAGCAGTTCTTC.

This clonotype was recorded at least ten times. The V call is TRBV5-1, the J call TRBJ1-5, with D perhaps TRBD1 (6 bases). V was pared by 0 bases and J by 6 bases, with 10 bases between. Germline V gene lookup returns CDR1 SGHRS and CDR2 YFSETQ. The CDR3 loop spans 14 amino acids. CDR3 nucleotide sequence: TGCGCCAGCAGCTTGGTGGGGGGCGGTCAGCCCCAGCATTTT. It is translated as CASSLVGGGQPQHF.

This clonotype was seen a few times. V and J are TRBV11-2 and TRBJ1-1; a weak D match, TRBD1 (5 bases). Germline V gives CDR1 SGHAT, CDR2 FQNNGV. The V end lost 7 bases, the J end lost 4 bases, and 16 bases lay between the germline ends. This CDR3 region has 14 residues. CDR3 bases: TGTGCCAGCAACCTCGGGGCGCCGGGCACTGAAGCTTTCTTT. Translated, it gives CASNLGAPGTEAFF.

The chain joins TRBV28 to TRBJ2-7; D assignment may be TRBD1 or TRBD2 (5 bases each). The germline CDR1 and CDR2 sequences are MDHEN and SYDVKM. The CDR3 is 14 amino acids. The V end lost 5 bases, the J end lost 0 bases, and 11 bases lay between the germline ends. CDR3 region: CASSGRDGSYEQYV. The CDR3 coding sequence is TGTGCCAGCAGTGGCAGGGACGGCTCCTACGAGCAGTACGTC.

DNA of the CDR3: TGCAGTGCCTCCGGGGGAGCGGGGGTCTATGAGCAGTTCTTC. It encodes CSASGGAGVYEQFF. This chain connects TRBV20-1 to TRBJ2-1, with TRBD2 identical over 8 bases. The J segment lost 8 bases and the V segment lost 6 bases, leaving 12 bases of the junction unmatched. Germline assignment: CDR1 DFQATT and CDR2 SNEGSKA (reference sequence). The CDR3 covers 14 residues.

This clonotype was counted many times. The chain links TRBV12-3 or TRBV12-4 to TRBJ2-7; D remains ambiguous. The CDR3 covers 15 residues. Between the trimmed V and J ends, which lost 6 bases and 3 bases, there was a span of 18 bases. DNA of the CDR3: TGTGCCAGCAGACCGAACCCCTACTTAATCTACGAGCAGTACTTC. Translated, it gives CASRPNPYLIYEQYF.

This clonotype was counted only a few times. J is TRBJ2-7 and V is TRBV3-1, with TRBD1 identical over 12 bases. The V gene end was trimmed by 2 bases and the J gene end by 2 bases; junction bases not matched to a gene: 13. Germline-derived CDR1 and CDR2 are LGHDT and YNNKEL (reference sequence). The CDR3 runs to 19 residues. DNA for the CDR3: TGTGCCAGCAGCCAATCCCGGGACAGGGGGCCCTGGGGCGCCTACGAGCAGTACGTC. The encoded protein is CASSQSRDRGPWGAYEQYV.

This clonotype was seen ten or more times. CDR3 loop: CASSLLFTGELFF. The CDR3 DNA follows: TGTGCCAGCAGCCTTCTCTTTACCGGGGAGCTGTTTTTT. The J gene is TRBJ2-2, the V gene TRBV14; no reliable D call. The V end lost 4 bases, the J end lost 5 bases, and 8 bases lay between the germline ends. The CDR3 loop spans 13 amino acids. CDR1 is SGHDN and CDR2 is FVKESK in the germline V gene.

This clonotype was observed many times. V usage is TRBV9 and J usage is TRBJ2-7, with 12 bases identical to TRBD2. CDR1 and CDR2 (germline): SGDLS, YYNGEE. The CDR3 has 15 amino acids. Trimming at V came to 0 bases and at J to 5 bases, leaving 3 bases not matched to a gene. CDR3 region: CASSVASGGANEQYV. CDR3 nucleotide sequence: TGTGCCAGCAGCGTAGCTAGCGGGGGGGCAAACGAGCAGTACGTC.

In this sample, this clonotype turned up a few times. The J gene is TRBJ2-5, the V gene TRBV6-6, with D uncertain. CDR1 is MNHNY and CDR2 is SVGAGI in the germline V gene (reference sequence). Deletions cut 0 bases from V and 4 bases from J, with 9 bases between. The CDR3 runs to 14 residues. Here the CDR3 DNA reads TGTGCCAGCAGTTACTCGTCGGCAGGAGAGACCCAGTACTTC. Encoded protein: CASSYSSAGETQYF.

This rearrangement joins TRBV5-6 to TRBJ1-5; no clear D gene. The CDR3 has 14 residues. Germline CDR1 and CDR2: SGHDT and YYEEEE. V was pared by 0 bases and J by 4 bases, with 8 bases between. The CDR3 loop is CASSLGAQNQPQHF. The CDR3 nucleotides read TGTGCCAGCAGCTTGGGGGCACAAAATCAGCCCCAGCATTTT.

The rearrangement joins TRBV11-3 to TRBJ2-7; D possibly corresponds to TRBD2 (6 bases). The V gene's germline CDR1 is SGHNT and CDR2 YENEEA. CDR3 length: 13 amino acids. Trimming took off 9 bases at V and 2 bases at J, with 14 bases between the two ends. The CDR3, as DNA: TGTGCCAGTCGGCTGGAGGGGACCTACGAGCAGTACGTC. Encoded protein: CASRLEGTYEQYV.

This chain uses TRBV7-2 with TRBJ1-1; the match to TRBD1 covers 8 bases. The CDR3 is 13 residues long. CDR1 is SGHTA, CDR2 FQGNSA, per germline. Trimming at V came to 1 base and at J to 8 bases, leaving 3 bases not matched to a gene. The CDR3 region is CASSLGWDREAFF. CDR3 DNA sequence: TGTGCCAGCAGCTTAGGATGGGACAGGGAAGCTTTCTTT.

This clonotype appeared a few times. This chain connects TRBV15 to TRBJ1-5; tentative D call: TRBD1 (5 bases). The germline V gene encodes CDR1 LNHNV and CDR2 YYDKDF (reference sequence). The CDR3 is made up of 13 amino acids. V was cut by 3 bases and J by 7 bases, with 10 bases left in between. CDR3: CATSSRGGQPQHF. The CDR3 coding sequence is TGTGCCACCAGCAGTAGGGGAGGCCAGCCCCAGCATTTT.

This clonotype was picked up a small number of times. Written as DNA, the CDR3 is TGCAGTGCGGGGGACAGGGAGGGCCGATTAATGAACACTGAAGCTTTCTTT. This gives the protein CSAGDREGRLMNTEAFF. This chain uses TRBV20-1 with TRBJ1-1; TRBD1 agrees at 9 bases. Germline lookup yields CDR1 DFQATT and CDR2 SNEGSKA (reference sequence). Germline trimming cut 6 bases from V and 0 bases from J; bases unmatched to any gene: 14. This CDR3 region has 17 residues.

This clonotype has more than one count but fewer than ten. At one of its ends the junction is not consistent with the germline gene, which may arise from a read error. J is TRBJ2-1 and V is TRBV7-7; 7 bases are shared with TRBD2. The CDR3 sequence is 14 residues long. Germline loops: CDR1 SSHAT, CDR2 FNYEAQ (reference sequence). CDR3 sequence reads: CASSLAGADNEQFF. CDR3 DNA sequence: TGTGCTAGCAGCTTAGCGGGCGCGGACAATGAGCAGTTCTTC.

This clonotype was recorded at least ten times. CDR3 sequence reads: CASSPRTGDLTDTQYF. The CDR3 DNA sequence: TGTGCCAGCAGCCCCCGGACAGGGGACCTCACAGATACGCAGTATTTT. The chain employs TRBV9 and TRBJ2-3; 9 positions agree with TRBD1. Germline trimming cut 4 bases from V and 2 bases from J; bases unmatched to any gene: 8. The CDR3 sequence is 16 residues long. Germline-derived CDR1 and CDR2 are SGDLS and YYNGEE.

In this sample, this clonotype turned up many times. The V gene is TRBV7-9, the J gene TRBJ1-6, with unresolved D. This CDR3 is 14 amino acids long. Trimming pared 1 base from V and 5 bases from J, leaving 6 bases between. CDR1 is SEHNR and CDR2 is FQNEAQ in the germline V gene (reference sequence). DNA of the CDR3: TGTGCCAGCAGCTTAGTGTGGGATAATTCACCCCTCCACTTT. Translation: CASSLVWDNSPLHF.

This clonotype has ten or more counts. This sequence joins TRBV6-2 or TRBV6-3 and TRBJ1-1; no firm D call. Germline V gives CDR1 MNHEY, CDR2 SVGEGT. Trimming removed 7 bases at V and 10 bases at J, with 16 bases between. The CDR3 runs 12 residues. CDR3 loop: CASTQIPLGAFF. The DNA of the CDR3 is TGTGCCAGCACTCAAATCCCCCTCGGAGCTTTCTTT.